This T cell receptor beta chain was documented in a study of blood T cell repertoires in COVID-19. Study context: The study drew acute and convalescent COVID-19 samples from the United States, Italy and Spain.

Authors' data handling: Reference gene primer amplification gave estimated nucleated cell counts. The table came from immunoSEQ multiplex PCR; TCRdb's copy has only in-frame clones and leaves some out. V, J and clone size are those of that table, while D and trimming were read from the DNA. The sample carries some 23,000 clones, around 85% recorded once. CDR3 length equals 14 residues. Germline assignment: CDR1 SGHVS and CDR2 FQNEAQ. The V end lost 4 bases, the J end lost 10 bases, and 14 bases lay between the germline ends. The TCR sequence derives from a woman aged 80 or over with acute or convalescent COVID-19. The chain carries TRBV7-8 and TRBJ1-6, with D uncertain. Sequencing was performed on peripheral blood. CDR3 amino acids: CASSSTPATSPLHF. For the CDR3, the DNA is TGTGCCAGCAGCTCGACTCCCGCCACGTCACCCCTCCACTTT.